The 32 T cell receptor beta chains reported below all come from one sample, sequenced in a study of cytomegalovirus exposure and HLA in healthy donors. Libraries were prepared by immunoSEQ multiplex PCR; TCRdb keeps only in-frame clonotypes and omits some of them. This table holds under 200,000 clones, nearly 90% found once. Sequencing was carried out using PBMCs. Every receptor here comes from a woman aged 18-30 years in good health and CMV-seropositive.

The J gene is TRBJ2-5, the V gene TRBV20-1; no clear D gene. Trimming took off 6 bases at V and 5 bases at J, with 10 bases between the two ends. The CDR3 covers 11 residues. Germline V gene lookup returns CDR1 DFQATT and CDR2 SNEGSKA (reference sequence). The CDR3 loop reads CSAQLWETQYF. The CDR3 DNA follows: TGCAGTGCCCAACTCTGGGAGACCCAGTACTTC.

CDR3: CASSLPAGPLPYEQYF. The CDR3 DNA sequence: TGTGCCAGCAGCCTACCAGCGGGACCCTTACCTTACGAGCAGTACTTC. This chain uses TRBV6-6 with TRBJ2-7, with 7 bases aligning to TRBD2. V shed 6 bases and J 4 bases; nucleotides not matched to a gene: 15. This CDR3 is built from 16 residues. The V gene's germline CDR1 is MNHNY and CDR2 SVGAGI (reference sequence).

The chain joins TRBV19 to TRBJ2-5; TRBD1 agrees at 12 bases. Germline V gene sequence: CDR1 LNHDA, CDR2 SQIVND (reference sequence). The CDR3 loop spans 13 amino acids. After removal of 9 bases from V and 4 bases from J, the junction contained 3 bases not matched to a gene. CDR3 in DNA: TGTGCCAGCAGGGACAGGGGGCGAGAGACCCAGTACTTC. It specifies CASRDRGRETQYF.

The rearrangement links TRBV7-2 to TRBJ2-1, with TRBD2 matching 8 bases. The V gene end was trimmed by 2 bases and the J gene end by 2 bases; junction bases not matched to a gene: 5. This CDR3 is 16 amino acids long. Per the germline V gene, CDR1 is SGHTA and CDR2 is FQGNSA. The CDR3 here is CASSLRSLAAYNEQFF. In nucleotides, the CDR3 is TGTGCCAGCAGCTTAAGATCACTAGCGGCCTACAATGAGCAGTTCTTC.

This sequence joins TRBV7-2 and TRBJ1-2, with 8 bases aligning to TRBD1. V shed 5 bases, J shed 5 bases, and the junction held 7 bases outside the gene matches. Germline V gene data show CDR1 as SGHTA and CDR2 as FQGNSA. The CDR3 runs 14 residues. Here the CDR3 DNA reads TGTGCCAGCAGCCCCCGCGACAGGGGATATGGCTACACCTTC. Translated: CASSPRDRGYGYTF. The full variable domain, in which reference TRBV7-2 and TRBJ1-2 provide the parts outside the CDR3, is GAGVSQSPSNKVTEKGKDVELRCDPISGHTALYWYRQSLGQGLEFLIYFQGNSAPDKSGLPSDRFSAERTGGSVSTLTIQRTQQEDSAVYLCASSPRDRGYGYTFGSGTRLTVV.

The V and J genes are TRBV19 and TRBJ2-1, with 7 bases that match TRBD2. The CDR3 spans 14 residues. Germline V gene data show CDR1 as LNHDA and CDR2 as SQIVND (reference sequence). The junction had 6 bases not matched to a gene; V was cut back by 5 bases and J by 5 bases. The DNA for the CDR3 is TGTGCCAGTAGTTGGCTAGCGGAAAACAATGAGCAGTTCTTC. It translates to CASSWLAENNEQFF.

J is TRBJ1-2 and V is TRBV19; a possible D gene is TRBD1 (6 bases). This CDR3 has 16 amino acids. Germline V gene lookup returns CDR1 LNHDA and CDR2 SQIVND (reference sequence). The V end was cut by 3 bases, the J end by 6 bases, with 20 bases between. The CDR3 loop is CASSILRGGMENGYTF. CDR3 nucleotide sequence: TGTGCCAGTAGTATTCTACGCGGGGGCATGGAAAATGGCTACACCTTC. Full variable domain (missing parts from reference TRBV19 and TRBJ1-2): DGGITQSPKYLFRKEGQNVTLSCEQNLNHDAMYWYRQDPGQGLRLIYYSQIVNDFQKGDIAEGYSVSREKKESFPLTVTSAQKNPTAFYLCASSILRGGMENGYTFGSGTRLTVV.

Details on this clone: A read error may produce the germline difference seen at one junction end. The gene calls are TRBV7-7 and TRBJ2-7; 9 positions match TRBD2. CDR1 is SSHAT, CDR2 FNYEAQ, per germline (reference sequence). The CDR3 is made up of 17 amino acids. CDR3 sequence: CASSSIAGEAPHYEQYF. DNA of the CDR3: TGTGCTAGCAGCTCGATAGCGGGAGAGGCCCCTCACTACGAGCAGTACTTC.

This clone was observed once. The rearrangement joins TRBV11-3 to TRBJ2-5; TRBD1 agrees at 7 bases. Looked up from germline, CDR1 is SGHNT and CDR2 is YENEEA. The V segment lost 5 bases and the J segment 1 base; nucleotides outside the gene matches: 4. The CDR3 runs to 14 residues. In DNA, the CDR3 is TGTGCCAGCAGCGATCGACAGGGCCAAGAGACCCAGTACTTC. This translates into CASSDRQGQETQYF.

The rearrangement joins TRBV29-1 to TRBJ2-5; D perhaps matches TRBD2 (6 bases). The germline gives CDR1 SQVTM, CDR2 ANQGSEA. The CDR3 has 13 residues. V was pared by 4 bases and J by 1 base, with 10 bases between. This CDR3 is CSVGGGAQETQYF. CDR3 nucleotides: TGCAGCGTTGGTGGAGGGGCCCAAGAGACCCAGTACTTC.

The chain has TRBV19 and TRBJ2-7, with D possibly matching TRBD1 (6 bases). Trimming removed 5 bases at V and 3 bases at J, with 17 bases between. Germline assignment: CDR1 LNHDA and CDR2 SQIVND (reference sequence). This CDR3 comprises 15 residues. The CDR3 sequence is CASSADSRSYYEQYF. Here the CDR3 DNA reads TGTGCCAGTAGTGCGGACAGCCGGTCGTACTACGAGCAGTACTTC. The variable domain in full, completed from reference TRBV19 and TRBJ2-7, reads DGGITQSPKYLFRKEGQNVTLSCEQNLNHDAMYWYRQDPGQGLRLIYYSQIVNDFQKGDIAEGYSVSREKKESFPLTVTSAQKNPTAFYLCASSADSRSYYEQYFGPGTRLTVT.

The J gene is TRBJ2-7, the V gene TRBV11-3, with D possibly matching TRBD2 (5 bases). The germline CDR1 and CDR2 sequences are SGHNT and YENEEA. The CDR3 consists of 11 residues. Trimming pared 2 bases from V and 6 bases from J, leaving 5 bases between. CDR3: CASSLSGEQYF. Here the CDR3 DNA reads TGTGCCAGCAGCTTAAGCGGCGAGCAGTACTTC.

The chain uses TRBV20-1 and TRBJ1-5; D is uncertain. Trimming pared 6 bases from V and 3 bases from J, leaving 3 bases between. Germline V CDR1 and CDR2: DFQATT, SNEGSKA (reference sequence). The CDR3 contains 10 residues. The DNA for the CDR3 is TGCAGTGCCCTCAATCAGCCCCAGCATTTT. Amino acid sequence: CSALNQPQHF.

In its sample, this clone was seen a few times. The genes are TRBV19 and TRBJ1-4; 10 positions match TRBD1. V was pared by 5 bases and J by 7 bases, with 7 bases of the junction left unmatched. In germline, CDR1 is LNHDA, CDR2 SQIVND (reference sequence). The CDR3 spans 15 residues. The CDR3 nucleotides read TGTGCCAGTAGTTCCCGGGACAGGGGAGGTGAAAAACTGTTTTTT. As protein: CASSSRDRGGEKLFF.

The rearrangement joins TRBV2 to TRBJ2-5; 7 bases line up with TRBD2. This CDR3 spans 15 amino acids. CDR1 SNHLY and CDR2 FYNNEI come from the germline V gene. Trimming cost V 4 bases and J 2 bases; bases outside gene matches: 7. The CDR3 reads CASSGGGAGQETQYF. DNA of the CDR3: TGTGCCAGCAGTGGAGGCGGAGCGGGGCAAGAGACCCAGTACTTC. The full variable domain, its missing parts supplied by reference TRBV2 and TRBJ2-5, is EPEVTQTPSHQVTQMGQEVILRCVPISNHLYFYWYRQILGQKVEFLVSFYNNEISEKSEIFDDQFSVERPDGSNFTLKIRSTKLEDSAMYFCASSGGGAGQETQYFGPGTRLLVL.

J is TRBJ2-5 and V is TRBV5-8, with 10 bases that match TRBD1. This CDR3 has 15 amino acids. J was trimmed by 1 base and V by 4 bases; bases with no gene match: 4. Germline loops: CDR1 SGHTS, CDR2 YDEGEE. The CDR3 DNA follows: TGTGCCAGCAGCGCGGACAGGGGGGTCCAAGAGACCCAGTACTTC. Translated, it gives CASSADRGVQETQYF.

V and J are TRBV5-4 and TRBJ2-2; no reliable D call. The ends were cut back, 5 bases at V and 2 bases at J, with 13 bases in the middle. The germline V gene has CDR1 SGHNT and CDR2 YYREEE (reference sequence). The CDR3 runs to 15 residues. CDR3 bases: TGTGCCAGCAGTTCCGCTATCCATAACACCGGGGAGCTGTTTTTT. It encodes CASSSAIHNTGELFF.

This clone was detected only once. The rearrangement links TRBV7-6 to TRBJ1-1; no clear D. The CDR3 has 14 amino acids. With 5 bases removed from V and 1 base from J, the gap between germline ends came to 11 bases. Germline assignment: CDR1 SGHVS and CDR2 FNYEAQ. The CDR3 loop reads CASSLGRQNTEAFF. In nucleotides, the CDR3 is TGTGCCAGCAGCCTGGGCAGACAGAACACTGAAGCTTTCTTT.

The CDR3 is CASSSQTGNNEQFF. The CDR3 nucleotides are TGTGCCAGCAGCTCCCAGACAGGGAACAATGAGCAGTTCTTC. This sequence joins TRBV5-4 and TRBJ2-1, with 7 bases identical to TRBD1. The V segment lost 3 bases and the J segment 5 bases; nucleotides outside the gene matches: 5. The V gene's germline CDR1 is SGHNT and CDR2 YYREEE (reference sequence). The CDR3 runs 14 residues.

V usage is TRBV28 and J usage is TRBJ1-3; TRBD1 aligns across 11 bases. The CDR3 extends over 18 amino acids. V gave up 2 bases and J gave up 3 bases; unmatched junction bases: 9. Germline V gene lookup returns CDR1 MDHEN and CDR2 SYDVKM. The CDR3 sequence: CASSLPSGTGGNGNTIYF. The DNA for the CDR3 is TGTGCCAGCAGTTTACCCTCCGGGACAGGGGGAAATGGAAACACCATATATTTT.

CDR3 bases: TGTGCCAGCTCACCACCGTTAGCGGGAGGGCCCAACGACGAGCAGTACTTC. Its translation: CASSPPLAGGPNDEQYF. The V call is TRBV18, the J call TRBJ2-7, with 11 bases lining up with TRBD2. CDR3 size: 17 residues. CDR1 is KGHSH and CDR2 is LQKENI in the germline V gene. Germline trimming cut 0 bases from V and 5 bases from J; bases unmatched to any gene: 9.

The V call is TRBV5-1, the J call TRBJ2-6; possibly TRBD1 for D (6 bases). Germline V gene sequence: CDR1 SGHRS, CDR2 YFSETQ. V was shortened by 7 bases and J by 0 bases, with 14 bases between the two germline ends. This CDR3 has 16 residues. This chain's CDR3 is CASGDRFYSGANVLTF. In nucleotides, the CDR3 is TGCGCCAGCGGCGACAGGTTTTACTCTGGGGCCAACGTCCTGACTTTC.

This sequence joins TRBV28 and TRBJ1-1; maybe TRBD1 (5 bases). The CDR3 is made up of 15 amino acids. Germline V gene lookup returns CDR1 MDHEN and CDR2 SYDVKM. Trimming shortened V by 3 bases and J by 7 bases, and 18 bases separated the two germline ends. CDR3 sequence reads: CASSFVRGMTFEAFF. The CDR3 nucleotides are TGTGCCAGCAGTTTTGTAAGGGGTATGACCTTTGAAGCTTTCTTT. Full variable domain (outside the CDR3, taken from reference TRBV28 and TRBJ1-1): DVKVTQSSRYLVKRTGEKVFLECVQDMDHENMFWYRQDPGLGLRLIYFSYDVKMKEKGDIPEGYSVSREKKERFSLILESASTNQTSMYLCASSFVRGMTFEAFFGQGTRLTVV.

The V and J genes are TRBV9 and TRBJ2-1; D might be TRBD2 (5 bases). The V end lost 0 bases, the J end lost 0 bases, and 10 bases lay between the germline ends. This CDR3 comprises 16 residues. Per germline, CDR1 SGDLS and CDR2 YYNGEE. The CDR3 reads CASSVAIGSSYNEQFF. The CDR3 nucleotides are TGTGCCAGCAGCGTAGCTATAGGGAGCTCCTACAATGAGCAGTTCTTC.

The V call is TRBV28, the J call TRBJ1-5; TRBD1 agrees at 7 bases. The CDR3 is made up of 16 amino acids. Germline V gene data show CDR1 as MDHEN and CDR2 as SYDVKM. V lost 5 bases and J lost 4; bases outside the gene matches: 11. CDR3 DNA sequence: TGTGCCAGCAGTCCCCTCAGTATACAGGGGAATCAGCCCCAGCATTTT. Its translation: CASSPLSIQGNQPQHF.

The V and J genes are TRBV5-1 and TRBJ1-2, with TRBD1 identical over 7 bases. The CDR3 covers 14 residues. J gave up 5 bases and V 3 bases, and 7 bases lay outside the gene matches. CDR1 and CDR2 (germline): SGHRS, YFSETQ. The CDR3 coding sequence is TGCGCCAGCAGCTCGGGACAGCTTTTTTATGGCTACACCTTC. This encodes CASSSGQLFYGYTF.

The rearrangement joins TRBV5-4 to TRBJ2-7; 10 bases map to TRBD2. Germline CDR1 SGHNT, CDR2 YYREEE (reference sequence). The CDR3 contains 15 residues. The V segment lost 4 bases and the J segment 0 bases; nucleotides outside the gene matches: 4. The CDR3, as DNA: TGTGCCAGCAGCAGTACTAGCGGGATCTCCTACGAGCAGTACTTC. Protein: CASSSTSGISYEQYF. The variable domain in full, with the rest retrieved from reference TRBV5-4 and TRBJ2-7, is ETGVTQSPTHLIKTRGQQVTLRCSSQSGHNTVSWYQQALGQGPQFIFQYYREEENGRGNFPPRFSGLQFPNYSSELNVNALELDDSALYLCASSSTSGISYEQYFGPGTRLTVT.

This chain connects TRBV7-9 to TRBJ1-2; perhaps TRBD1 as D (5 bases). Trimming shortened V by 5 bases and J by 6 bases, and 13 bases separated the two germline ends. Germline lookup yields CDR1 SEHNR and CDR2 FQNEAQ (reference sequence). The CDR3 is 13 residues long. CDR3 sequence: CASSPGGLDGYTF. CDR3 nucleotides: TGTGCCAGCAGCCCCGGGGGACTTGATGGCTACACCTTC.

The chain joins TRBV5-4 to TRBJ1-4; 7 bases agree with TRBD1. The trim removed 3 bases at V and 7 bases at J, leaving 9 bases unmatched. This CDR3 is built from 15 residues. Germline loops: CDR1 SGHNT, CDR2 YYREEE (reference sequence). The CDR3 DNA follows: TGTGCCAGCAGCTCTGCGGGACAGTGGAGTGAAAAACTGTTTTTT. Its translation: CASSSAGQWSEKLFF.

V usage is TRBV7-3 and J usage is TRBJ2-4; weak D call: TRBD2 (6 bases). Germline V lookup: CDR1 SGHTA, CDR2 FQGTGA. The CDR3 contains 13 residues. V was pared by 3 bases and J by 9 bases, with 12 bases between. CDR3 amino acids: CASSFSPGGIQYF. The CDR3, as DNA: TGTGCCAGCAGCTTTTCCCCCGGGGGCATTCAGTACTTC.

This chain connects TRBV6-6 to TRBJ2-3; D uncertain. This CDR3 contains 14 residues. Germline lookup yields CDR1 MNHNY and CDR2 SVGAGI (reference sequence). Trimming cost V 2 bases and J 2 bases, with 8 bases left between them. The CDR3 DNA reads TGTGCCAGCAGTTACGACCAGGCCACAGATACGCAGTATTTT. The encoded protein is CASSYDQATDTQYF.

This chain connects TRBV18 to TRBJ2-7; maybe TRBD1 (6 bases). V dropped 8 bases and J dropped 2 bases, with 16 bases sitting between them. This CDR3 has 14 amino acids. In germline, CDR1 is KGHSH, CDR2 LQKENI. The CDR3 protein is CASASEQGPYEQYF. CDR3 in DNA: TGTGCCAGCGCATCTGAACAGGGCCCCTACGAGCAGTACTTC. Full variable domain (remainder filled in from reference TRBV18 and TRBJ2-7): NAGVMQNPRHLVRRRGQEARLRCSPMKGHSHVYWYRQLPEEGLKFMVYLQKENIIDESGMPKERFSAEFPKEGPSILRIQQVVRGDSAAYFCASASEQGPYEQYFGPGTRLTVT.